This T cell receptor (beta chain) was retrieved from a study of blood T cell repertoires in COVID-19. Repertoires were generated with immunoSEQ multiplex PCR, while TCRdb's copy carries only in-frame clones and drops some. The table lists roughly 360,000 clones, roughly four fifths of them singletons. Germline values: CDR1 MNHEY, CDR2 SVGAGI. The CDR3 length is 16 residues. V lost 0 bases, J lost 6 bases, and 17 bases lay in between. V gene TRBV6-5 combines with J gene TRBJ1-1; D remains ambiguous. Specimen: PBMCs or T cells enriched from blood (not recorded which). The clonotype comes from a woman aged 50 to 60 who had recovered from COVID-19. DNA for the CDR3: TGTGCCAGCAGTTACTCGACCTGGGGAGAGGCGTCTGAAGCTTTCTTT. Protein sequence: CASSYSTWGEASEAFF.